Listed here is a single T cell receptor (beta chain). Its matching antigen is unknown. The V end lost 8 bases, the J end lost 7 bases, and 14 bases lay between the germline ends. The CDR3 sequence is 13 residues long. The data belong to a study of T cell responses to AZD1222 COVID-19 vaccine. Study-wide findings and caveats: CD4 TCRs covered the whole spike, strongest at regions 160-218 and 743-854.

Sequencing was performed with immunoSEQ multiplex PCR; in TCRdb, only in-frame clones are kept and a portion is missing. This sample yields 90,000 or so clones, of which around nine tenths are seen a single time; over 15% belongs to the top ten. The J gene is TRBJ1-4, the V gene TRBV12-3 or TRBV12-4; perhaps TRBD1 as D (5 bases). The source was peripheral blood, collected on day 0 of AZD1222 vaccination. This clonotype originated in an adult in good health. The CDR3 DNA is TGTGCCAGCCAGGGACTCGGTGGTGAAAAACTGTTTTTT. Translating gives CASQGLGGEKLFF.